This T cell receptor beta chain was sequenced for a study of blood T cell repertoires in COVID-19 (dated by TCRdb to the early 2020s). Notes on the research overall: Samples from collaborators originated in the United States, Italy and Spain and spanned both the acute and convalescent phases of COVID-19. The prospective study material was composed of cDNA or gDNA derived from T cells, B-cell-depleted T cells, or PBMCs. Subjects who had been exposed to COVID-19, were actively infected with it, or had recovered from it provided the deeply sampled blood TCRbeta repertoires that made up the dataset. The repertoires were released in a freely available public database intended as a resource for research on the immune response to SARS-CoV-2. Samples were obtained from the ongoing ImmuneRACE study (first 160 participants) and from 1,000 to 1,500 subjects provided by 6 global collaborators. Sample metadata almost always included a de-identified subject ID, COVID-19 status, age in years and sex. HLA class I and class II types, where available, came from metadata supplied by the sample provider rather than from assay-based typing. Study-wide conclusions, independent of this receptor: How much clinical and demographic metadata was included differed by source and by participant, and the metadata was provided uncurated.

TCRbeta CDR3 regions were amplified from genomic DNA using the immunoSEQ Assay, a bias-controlled multiplex PCR. Processing in the source paper ran as follows. The number of nucleated cells in each sample was estimated from the amplification of reference gene primers within the assay. To quantify the absolute abundance of each unique TCRbeta CDR3 rearrangement, sequence reads were collapsed and filtered. For each sample, productive Simpson clonality was calculated as the square root of Simpson's diversity index across productive rearrangements. As stored in TCRdb, this immuneACCESS dataset retains in-frame rearrangements with V and J assigned. A fraction of the clones does not appear; measured against another copy, unresolved V genes explain less than half of the discrepancy, and the remainder lacks a known reason. The V and J calls and the clone size are those of that table, but D and trimming were determined from the DNA. For this sample the table gives under 100,000 clones, of which 80% were detected only once. About 12% of the sample lies in the top ten.

Points on this clone: Its antigen is unknown. Base qualities are missing; no much larger clone stands one base away.

Per the germline V gene (reference sequence), SGHAT is the CDR1 and FQDESV is the CDR2. Measured from the cysteine to the phenylalanine, the CDR3 is 15 residues long. Only the CDR3 part of the read is kept: 45 bases, read in frame from the first base. V is pruned by 6 bases and J by 3 bases, leaving 10 bases of the junction without a gene match. Whole blood was collected in K2EDTA tubes by collaborating institutions according to the institutions' own protocols. For TCRbeta analysis, collaborator samples were shipped as frozen whole blood, as isolated PBMCs, or as DNA extracted from either sample type.

The TCR sequence derives from a middle-aged woman with active or convalescent COVID-19. The specimen was peripheral blood. The chain is made from TRBV11-1 and TRBJ2-7; 8 central nucleotides agree with TRBD1. The DNA sequence is TGTGCCAGCAGTCCAGGACAGGGATCATTCTACGAGCAGTACTTC. This codes for CASSPGQGSFYEQYF.